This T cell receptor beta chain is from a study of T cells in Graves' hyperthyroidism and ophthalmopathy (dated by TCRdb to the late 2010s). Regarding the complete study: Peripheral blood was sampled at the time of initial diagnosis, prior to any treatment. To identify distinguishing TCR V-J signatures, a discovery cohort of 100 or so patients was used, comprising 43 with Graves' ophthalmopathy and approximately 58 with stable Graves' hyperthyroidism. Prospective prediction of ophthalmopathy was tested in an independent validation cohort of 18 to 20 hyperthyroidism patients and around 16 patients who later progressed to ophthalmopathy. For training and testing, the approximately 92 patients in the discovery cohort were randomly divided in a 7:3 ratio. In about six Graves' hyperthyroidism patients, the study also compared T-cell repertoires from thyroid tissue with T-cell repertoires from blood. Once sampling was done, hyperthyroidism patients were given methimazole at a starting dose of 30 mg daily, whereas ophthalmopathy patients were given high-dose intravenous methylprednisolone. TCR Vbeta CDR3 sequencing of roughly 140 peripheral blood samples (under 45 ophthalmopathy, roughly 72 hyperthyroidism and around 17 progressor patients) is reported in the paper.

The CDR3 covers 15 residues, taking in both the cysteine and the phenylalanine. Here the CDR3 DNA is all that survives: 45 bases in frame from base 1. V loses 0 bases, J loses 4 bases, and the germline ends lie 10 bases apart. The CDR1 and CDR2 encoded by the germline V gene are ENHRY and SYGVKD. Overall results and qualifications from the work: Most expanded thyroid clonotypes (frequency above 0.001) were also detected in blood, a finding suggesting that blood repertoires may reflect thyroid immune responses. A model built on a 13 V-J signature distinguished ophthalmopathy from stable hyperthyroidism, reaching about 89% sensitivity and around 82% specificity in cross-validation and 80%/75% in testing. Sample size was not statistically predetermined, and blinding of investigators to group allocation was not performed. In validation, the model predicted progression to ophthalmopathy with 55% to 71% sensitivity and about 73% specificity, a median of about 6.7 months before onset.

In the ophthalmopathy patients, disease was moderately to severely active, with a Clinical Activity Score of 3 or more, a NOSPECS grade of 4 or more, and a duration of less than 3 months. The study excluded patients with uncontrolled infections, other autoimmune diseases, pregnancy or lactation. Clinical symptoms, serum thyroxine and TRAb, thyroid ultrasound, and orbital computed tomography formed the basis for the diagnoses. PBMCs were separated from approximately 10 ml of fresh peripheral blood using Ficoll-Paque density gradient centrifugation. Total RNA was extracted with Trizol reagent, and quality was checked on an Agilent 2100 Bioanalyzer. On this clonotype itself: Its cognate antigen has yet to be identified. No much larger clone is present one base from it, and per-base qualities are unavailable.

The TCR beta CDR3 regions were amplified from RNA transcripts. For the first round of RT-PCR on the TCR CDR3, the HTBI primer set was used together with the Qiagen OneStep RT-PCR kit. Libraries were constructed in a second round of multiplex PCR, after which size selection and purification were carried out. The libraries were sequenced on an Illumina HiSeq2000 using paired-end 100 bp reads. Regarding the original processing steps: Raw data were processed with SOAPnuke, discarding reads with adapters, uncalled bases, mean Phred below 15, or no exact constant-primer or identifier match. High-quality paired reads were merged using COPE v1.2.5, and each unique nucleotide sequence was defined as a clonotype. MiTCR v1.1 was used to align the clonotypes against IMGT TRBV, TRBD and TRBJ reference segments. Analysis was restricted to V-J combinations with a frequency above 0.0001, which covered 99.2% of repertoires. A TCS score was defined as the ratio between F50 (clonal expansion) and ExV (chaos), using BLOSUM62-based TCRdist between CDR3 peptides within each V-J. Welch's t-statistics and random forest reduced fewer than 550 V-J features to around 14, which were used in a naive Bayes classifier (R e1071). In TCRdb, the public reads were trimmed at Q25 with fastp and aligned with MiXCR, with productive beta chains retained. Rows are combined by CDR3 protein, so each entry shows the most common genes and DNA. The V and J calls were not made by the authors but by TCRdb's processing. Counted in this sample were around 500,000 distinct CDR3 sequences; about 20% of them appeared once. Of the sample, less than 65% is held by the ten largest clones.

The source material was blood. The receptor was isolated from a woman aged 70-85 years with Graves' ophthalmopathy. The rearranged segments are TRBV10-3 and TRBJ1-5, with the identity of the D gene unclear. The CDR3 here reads CAISESAVGNQPQHF. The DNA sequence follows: TGTGCCATCAGTGAGTCGGCAGTGGGGAATCAGCCCCAGCATTTT.